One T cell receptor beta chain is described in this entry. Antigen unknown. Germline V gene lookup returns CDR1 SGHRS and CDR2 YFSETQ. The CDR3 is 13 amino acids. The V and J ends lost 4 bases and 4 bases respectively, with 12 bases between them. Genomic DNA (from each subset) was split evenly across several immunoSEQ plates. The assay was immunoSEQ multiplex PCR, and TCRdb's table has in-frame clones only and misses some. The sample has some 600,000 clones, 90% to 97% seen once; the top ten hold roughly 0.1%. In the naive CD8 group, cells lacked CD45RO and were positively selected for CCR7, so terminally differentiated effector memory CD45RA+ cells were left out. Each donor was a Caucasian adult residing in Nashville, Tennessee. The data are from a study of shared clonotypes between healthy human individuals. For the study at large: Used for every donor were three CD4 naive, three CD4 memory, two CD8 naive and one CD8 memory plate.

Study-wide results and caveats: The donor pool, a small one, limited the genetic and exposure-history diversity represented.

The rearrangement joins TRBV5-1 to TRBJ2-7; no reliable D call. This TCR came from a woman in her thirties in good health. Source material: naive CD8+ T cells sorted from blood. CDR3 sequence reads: CASSDSNRYEQYF. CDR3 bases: TGCGCCAGCAGCGACTCTAACAGATACGAGCAGTACTTC.